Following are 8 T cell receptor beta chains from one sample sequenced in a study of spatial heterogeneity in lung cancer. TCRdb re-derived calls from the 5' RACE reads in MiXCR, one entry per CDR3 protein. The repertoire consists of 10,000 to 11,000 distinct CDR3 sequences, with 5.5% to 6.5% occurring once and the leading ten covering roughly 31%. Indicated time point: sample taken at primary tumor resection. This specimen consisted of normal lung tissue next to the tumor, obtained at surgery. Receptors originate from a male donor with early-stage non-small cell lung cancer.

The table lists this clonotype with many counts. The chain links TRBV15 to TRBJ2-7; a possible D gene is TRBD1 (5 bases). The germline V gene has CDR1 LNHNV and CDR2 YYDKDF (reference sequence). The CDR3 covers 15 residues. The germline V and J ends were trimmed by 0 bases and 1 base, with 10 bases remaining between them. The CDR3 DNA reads TGTGCCACCAGCAGAGATACTGGGGCGTCCTACGAGCAGTACTTC. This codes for CATSRDTGASYEQYF.

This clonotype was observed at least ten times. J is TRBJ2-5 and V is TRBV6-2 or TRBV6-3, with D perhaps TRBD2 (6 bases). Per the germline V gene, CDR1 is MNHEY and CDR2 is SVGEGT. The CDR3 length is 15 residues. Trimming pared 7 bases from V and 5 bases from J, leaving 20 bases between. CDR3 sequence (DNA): TGTGCCAGCATCGTTCCGGGACCGGAGGGGGAGACCCAGTACTTC. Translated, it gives CASIVPGPEGETQYF.

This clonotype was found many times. The CDR3, as DNA: TGTGCCAGCAGCTTAGGACAGGGGGCCTTCCACGAGCAGTACTTC. It yields the protein CASSLGQGAFHEQYF. The V call is TRBV7-9, the J call TRBJ2-7; 10 bases map to TRBD1. With V trimmed by 1 base and J by 5 bases, 5 bases remained unmatched. Germline CDR1 SEHNR, CDR2 FQNEAQ (reference sequence). This CDR3 contains 15 residues.

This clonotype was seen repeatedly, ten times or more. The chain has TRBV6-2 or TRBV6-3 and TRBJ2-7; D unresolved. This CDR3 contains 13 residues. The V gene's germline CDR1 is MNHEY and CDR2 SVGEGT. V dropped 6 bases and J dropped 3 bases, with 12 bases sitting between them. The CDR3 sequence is CASREFFGYEQYF. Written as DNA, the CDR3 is TGTGCCAGCAGAGAGTTTTTTGGCTACGAGCAGTACTTC.

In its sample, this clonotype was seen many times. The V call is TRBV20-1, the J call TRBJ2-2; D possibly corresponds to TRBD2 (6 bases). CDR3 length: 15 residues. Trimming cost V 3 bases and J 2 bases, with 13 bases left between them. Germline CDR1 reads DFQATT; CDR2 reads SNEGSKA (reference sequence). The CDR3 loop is CSASLTSPNTGELFF. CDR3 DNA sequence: TGCAGTGCTAGCCTTACTAGCCCCAACACCGGGGAGCTGTTTTTT.

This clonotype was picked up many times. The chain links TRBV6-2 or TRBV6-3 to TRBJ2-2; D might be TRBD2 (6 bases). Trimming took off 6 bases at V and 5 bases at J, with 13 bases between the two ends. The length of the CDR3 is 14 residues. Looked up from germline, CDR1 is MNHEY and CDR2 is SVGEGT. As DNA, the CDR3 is TGTGCCAGCAGATTGGGACTTCCAACCGGGGAGCTGTTTTTT. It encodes CASRLGLPTGELFF.

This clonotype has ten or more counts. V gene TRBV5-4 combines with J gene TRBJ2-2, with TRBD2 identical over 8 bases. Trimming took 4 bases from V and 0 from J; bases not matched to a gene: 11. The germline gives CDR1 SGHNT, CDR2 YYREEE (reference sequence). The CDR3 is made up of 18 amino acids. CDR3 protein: CASSPPRTSISNTGELFF. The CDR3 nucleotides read TGTGCCAGCAGCCCTCCCCGGACTAGCATCTCGAACACCGGGGAGCTGTTTTTT.

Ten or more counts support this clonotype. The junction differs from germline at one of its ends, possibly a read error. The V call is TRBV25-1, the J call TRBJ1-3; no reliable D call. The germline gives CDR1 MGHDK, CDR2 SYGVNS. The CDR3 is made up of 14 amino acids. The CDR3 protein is CASSEWTQGSTIYF. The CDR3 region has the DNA TGTGCCAGCAGTGAATGGACCCAAGGAAGCACCATATATTTT.